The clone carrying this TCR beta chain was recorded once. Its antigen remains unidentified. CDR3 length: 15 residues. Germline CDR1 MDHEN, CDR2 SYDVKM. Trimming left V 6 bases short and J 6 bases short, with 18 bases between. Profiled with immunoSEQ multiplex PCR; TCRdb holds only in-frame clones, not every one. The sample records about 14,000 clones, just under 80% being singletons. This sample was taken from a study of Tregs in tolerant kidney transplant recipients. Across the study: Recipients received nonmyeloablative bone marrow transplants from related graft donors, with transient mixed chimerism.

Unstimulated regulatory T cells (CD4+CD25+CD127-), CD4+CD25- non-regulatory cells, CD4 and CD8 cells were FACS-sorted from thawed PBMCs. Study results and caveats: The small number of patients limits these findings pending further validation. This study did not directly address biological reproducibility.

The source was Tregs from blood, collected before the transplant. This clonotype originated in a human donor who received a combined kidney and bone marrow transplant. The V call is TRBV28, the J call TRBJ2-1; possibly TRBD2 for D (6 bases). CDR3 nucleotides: TGTGCCAGCAGCCCGGAGGGATTTGGCTTCAATGAGCAGTTCTTC. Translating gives CASSPEGFGFNEQFF.